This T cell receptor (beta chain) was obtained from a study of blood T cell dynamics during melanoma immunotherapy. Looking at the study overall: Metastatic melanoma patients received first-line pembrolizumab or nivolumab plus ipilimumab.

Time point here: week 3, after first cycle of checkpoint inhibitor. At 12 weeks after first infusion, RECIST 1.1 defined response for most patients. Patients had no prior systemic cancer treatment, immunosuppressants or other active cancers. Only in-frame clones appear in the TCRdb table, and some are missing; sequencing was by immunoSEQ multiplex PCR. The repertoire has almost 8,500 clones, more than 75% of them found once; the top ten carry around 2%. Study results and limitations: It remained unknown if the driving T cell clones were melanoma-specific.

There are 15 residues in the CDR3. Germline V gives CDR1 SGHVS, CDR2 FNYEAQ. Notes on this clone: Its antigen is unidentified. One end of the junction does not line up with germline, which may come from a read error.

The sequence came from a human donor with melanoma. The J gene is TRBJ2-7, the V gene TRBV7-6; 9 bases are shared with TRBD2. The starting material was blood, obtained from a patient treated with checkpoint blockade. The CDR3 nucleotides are TGTGCCAACAGCTTAGCCTCTAGCGGGGACTACGAGCAGTACTTC. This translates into CANSLASSGDYEQYF.